Shown below are 21 T cell receptor beta chains from a single sample sequenced in a study of T cells expressing NK-cell markers. TCRdb derives one entry per CDR3 protein from the 5' RACE reads, leaving out DNA. Here the sample table reports about 460,000 distinct CDR3 sequences. The specimen sequenced was blood T cells: a sorted CD56 or NKG2C T cell subset, CD4+ or CD8+ T cells, or bulk PBMC T cells (not recorded which). The receptor source for this set is a woman between 45 and 60 years old in good health.

The J gene is TRBJ2-1, the V gene TRBV4-2. In germline, CDR1 is LGHNA, CDR2 YNFKEQ. CDR3 length: 13 amino acids. The CDR3 protein is CASSQESRNEQFF.

The rearrangement joins TRBV12-3 or TRBV12-4 to TRBJ2-7. CDR3 length equals 14 residues. CDR3 sequence reads: CASSLAGKLWEQYF.

The V gene is TRBV20-1, the J gene TRBJ2-2; with no DNA, the TCRdb D assignment of TRBD2 cannot be verified. Germline values: CDR1 DFQATT, CDR2 SNEGSKA (reference sequence). The CDR3 extends over 14 amino acids. This CDR3 reads CSARGLVGPGELFF.

V is TRBV3-1 and J is TRBJ2-7; TCRdb proposes TRBD2, but this gene call is untestable without DNA. The germline V gene has CDR1 LGHDT and CDR2 YNNKEL (reference sequence). The length of the CDR3 is 16 residues. The CDR3 region is CASSQIPGTRAYEQYF.

This rearrangement joins TRBV6-1 to TRBJ2-5; TCRdb gives TRBD1 as the D gene, but with no DNA this cannot be confirmed. Germline loops: CDR1 MNHNS, CDR2 SASEGT. CDR3 length: 13 amino acids. CDR3 region: CASSNRIRETQYF.

The rearrangement uses TRBV5-1 and TRBJ2-5; TCRdb's D call of TRBD1 is untestable without DNA. Germline CDR1 reads SGHRS; CDR2 reads YFSETQ. The CDR3 extends over 17 amino acids. The CDR3 loop reads CASSFGQGRVVQETQYF. Combining the CDR3 with reference TRBV5-1 and TRBJ2-5 gives the whole variable domain KAGVTQTPRYLIKTRGQQVTLSCSPISGHRSVSWYQQTPGQGLQFLFEYFSETQRNKGNFPGRFSGRQFSNSRSEMNVSTLELGDSALYLCASSFGQGRVVQETQYFGPGTRLLVL.

V gene TRBV7-9 combines with J gene TRBJ2-1. CDR3 length: 16 amino acids. Germline loops: CDR1 SEHNR, CDR2 FQNEAQ (reference sequence). CDR3 region: CASSSTGNAKFNEQFF.

This CDR3 is CASSPQGPNEQFF. V usage is TRBV11-2 and J usage is TRBJ2-1; TCRdb lists TRBD1, though no DNA is available to test this call. CDR1 SGHAT and CDR2 FQNNGV come from the germline V gene. This CDR3 has 13 amino acids.

The CDR3 is CASSQVQASGGYTF. J is TRBJ1-2 and V is TRBV3-1. The V gene's germline CDR1 is LGHDT and CDR2 YNNKEL (reference sequence). This CDR3 spans 14 amino acids.

This chain links TRBV7-9 with TRBJ1-1. CDR3 size: 16 residues. CDR1 is SEHNR and CDR2 is FQNEAQ in the germline V gene (reference sequence). The CDR3 sequence is CASSLQGLGRWTEAFF.

The chain joins TRBV4-1 to TRBJ1-1; TCRdb picks TRBD1, but there is no DNA to check that call. The V gene's germline CDR1 is MGHRA and CDR2 YSYEKL. This CDR3 is 15 amino acids long. The CDR3 sequence is CASRNMGAGGTEAFF.

This chain connects TRBV13 to TRBJ2-7; with no DNA, the TCRdb D assignment of TRBD1 cannot be verified. Germline lookup yields CDR1 PRHDT and CDR2 FYEKMQ (reference sequence). This CDR3 has 11 amino acids. The CDR3 reads CASSNRGKQYF.

V usage is TRBV7-7 and J usage is TRBJ2-5. The CDR3 runs to 13 residues. Germline loops: CDR1 SSHAT, CDR2 FNYEAQ (reference sequence). CDR3 loop: CASSLKVQETQYF.

The chain uses TRBV12-5 and TRBJ2-5; TCRdb outputs TRBD1, but without DNA this stays unchecked. This CDR3 spans 18 amino acids. Germline CDR1 reads LGHNT; CDR2 reads FRNRAP. CDR3 protein: CASGLGPKDRRYQETQYF.

The rearrangement uses TRBV28 and TRBJ2-1; TCRdb names TRBD2, which stays unverified in the absence of DNA. This CDR3 contains 14 residues. Germline loops: CDR1 MDHEN, CDR2 SYDVKM. This chain's CDR3 is CASSSPLGANEQFF.

The chain joins TRBV12-3 or TRBV12-4 to TRBJ1-3. The length of the CDR3 is 13 residues. The CDR3 spells CASIRIAGNTIYF.

The chain carries TRBV4-1 and TRBJ2-1. This CDR3 spans 17 amino acids. In germline, CDR1 is MGHRA, CDR2 YSYEKL. CDR3 sequence reads: CASSQGRLARSYNEQFF.

V gene TRBV20-1 combines with J gene TRBJ2-7; TCRdb names TRBD1, which stays unverified in the absence of DNA. Germline V CDR1 and CDR2: DFQATT, SNEGSKA (reference sequence). CDR3 size: 14 residues. The CDR3 loop reads CSAARQGAPYEQYF.

The chain recombines TRBV6-1 with TRBJ1-1. Germline loops: CDR1 MNHNS, CDR2 SASEGT. The CDR3 loop spans 13 amino acids. This CDR3 is CASSEAFWTEAFF.

The V gene is TRBV5-1, the J gene TRBJ2-7; TCRdb designates TRBD2, a call that cannot be tested without DNA. Germline V CDR1 and CDR2: SGHRS, YFSETQ. CDR3 length: 16 residues. This chain's CDR3 is CASSLVSGKPSYEQYF. Variable domain in full (rest from reference TRBV5-1 and TRBJ2-7): KAGVTQTPRYLIKTRGQQVTLSCSPISGHRSVSWYQQTPGQGLQFLFEYFSETQRNKGNFPGRFSGRQFSNSRSEMNVSTLELGDSALYLCASSLVSGKPSYEQYFGPGTRLTVT.

CDR3 amino acids: CASSEKRATSQHF. V gene TRBV10-2 combines with J gene TRBJ1-5. The CDR3 runs 13 residues. Germline V gene data show CDR1 as WSHSY and CDR2 as SAAADI.